The entry that follows covers one T cell receptor beta chain sequence. These data originate in a study of blood T cell repertoires in COVID-19. The wider study: Acute and convalescent COVID-19 samples came from the United States, Italy and Spain. Sample material is recorded as cDNA or gDNA derived from T cells, B-cell-depleted T cells, or PBMCs.

Per the original methods: Nucleated cell number was recorded as an estimate derived from reference gene primer amplification. Sequencing used immunoSEQ multiplex PCR; TCRdb keeps in-frame clones, though not all of them. The DNA gave D and trimming, while V, J and clone size come from that table. The sample lists fewer than 150,000 clones, about four fifths occurring once. Trimming shortened V by 3 bases and J by 4 bases, and 9 bases separated the two germline ends. CDR1 is MNHNS and CDR2 is SASEGT in the germline V gene. The CDR3 is 13 amino acids. The rearrangement links TRBV6-1 to TRBJ1-2; D is undetermined. The clonotype comes from a man older than 75 with acute or convalescent COVID-19. The sequenced sample consisted of peripheral blood. CDR3 coding DNA: TGTGCCAGCAGTGACCCCGGACTCTATGGCTACACCTTC. It yields the protein CASSDPGLYGYTF.